Reported below is one T cell receptor beta chain. Its antigen is as yet unknown. Every patient was affected by relapse after autologous stem cell transplantation, while exposure to brentuximab vedotin was not uniform. Isolation of CD4+ T cells from thawed PBMCs was performed by magnetic negative selection. The data are from a study of PD-1 blockade in classical Hodgkin lymphoma. Background on the study: It was nivolumab at 3 mg/kg, given intravenously every 2 weeks, that patients received.

This CDR3 has 15 residues. V lost 3 bases to trimming and J lost 6 bases, with 18 bases between them. Germline V gene lookup returns CDR1 KGHSH and CDR2 LQKENI. General study findings and limits: Only CD4+ TCR diversity, not CD8+, had risen significantly by C4D1. Baseline diversity in complete responders resembled that of newly diagnosed patients. Patients were excluded if nivolumab began under 1 year after ASCT (the autologous transplant).

Generated by immunoSEQ multiplex PCR, the TCRdb table keeps only in-frame clones and is missing some. The data show 30,000 or so clones, roughly 90% seen once. This material consisted of CD4+ T cells from blood, taken at baseline. The clonotype comes from a human donor with classical Hodgkin lymphoma. The genes are TRBV18 and TRBJ2-7; D not resolved. The CDR3 DNA follows: TGTGCCAGCTCACCGGTTTGGGCTGACGGCCCCGAGCAGTACTTC. The encoded protein is CASSPVWADGPEQYF.